This T cell receptor beta chain comes out of a study of radiation and T cells in renal cell carcinoma. Trimming pared 1 base from V and 2 bases from J, leaving 5 bases between. Germline loops: CDR1 LNHNV, CDR2 YYDKDF (reference sequence). This CDR3 contains 13 residues. Findings of the study overall: In blood, top tumor clones expanded by 2 weeks, shrinking by 4. Pretreatment tumor biopsies were lacking, so baseline clonotypes are unknown.

Only in-frame clones appear in the TCRdb table, and some are missing; sequencing was by immunoSEQ multiplex PCR. The sample lists 150,000 or so clones, about 88% seen once, with around 12% in the top ten. On this clone: Its specificity is unknown.

Time point described: baseline pretreatment blood. As to treatment: 15 Gy SBRT to primary tumor, nephrectomy 4 weeks later. Blood was sampled at baseline, 2 weeks and 4 weeks after SBRT. This renal cell carcinoma was of the clear cell type. This sequence originates from a woman aged 50 to 60 with renal cell carcinoma. Sequencing used blood, obtained from a patient whose treatment included radiotherapy and nephrectomy. The chain uses TRBV15 and TRBJ2-5, with unresolved D. This CDR3 is CATSRGPQETQYF. DNA of the CDR3: TGTGCCACCAGCAGAGGGCCTCAAGAGACCCAGTACTTC.